These 5 T cell receptor beta chains were sequenced from one sample in a study of T-cell reconstitution after alpha-beta-depleted transplantation in children. TCRbeta library construction was performed incorporating unique molecular identifiers. TCRdb passed the PCR reads through MiXCR, listing each CDR3 protein once. This table holds 580,000 or so distinct CDR3 sequences, more than 20% found once. The sample here was PBMCs, mostly from graft donor cells, taken 360 days after TCRalphabeta/CD19-depleted stem cell transplant. Every receptor here comes from a boy in the first two years of life who had a stem cell transplant for acute myeloid leukemia, so the T cells may come from the graft donor.

The chain couples TRBV20-1 to TRBJ1-2, with TRBD1 identical over 9 bases. Per the germline V gene, CDR1 is DFQATT and CDR2 is SNEGSKA (reference sequence). The V and J ends lost 6 bases and 5 bases, in that order; junction bases with no gene match: 10. This CDR3 comprises 14 residues. The CDR3 sequence: CSANKQGAEYGYTF. DNA for the CDR3: TGCAGTGCCAACAAACAGGGGGCTGAGTATGGCTACACCTTC.

Ten or more counts support this clonotype. The chain employs TRBV20-1 and TRBJ2-7; TRBD1 might be the D (5 bases). Trimming took 0 bases from V and 0 from J, leaving 6 bases between them. CDR1 is DFQATT, CDR2 SNEGSKA, per germline (reference sequence). The CDR3 is 13 amino acids. CDR3 residues: CSAREDTSYEQYV. The CDR3 DNA reads TGCAGTGCTAGAGAGGACACCTCCTACGAGCAGTACGTC.

J is TRBJ2-3 and V is TRBV20-1, with D possibly called TRBD1 or TRBD2 (5 bases each). The CDR3 has 16 residues. The V end lost 0 bases, the J end lost 0 bases, and 13 bases lay between the germline ends. Germline V CDR1 and CDR2: DFQATT, SNEGSKA (reference sequence). The CDR3 spells CSARDKRGPSTDTQYF. CDR3 nucleotide sequence: TGCAGTGCTAGAGATAAACGGGGCCCTAGCACAGATACGCAGTATTTT.

This clonotype came up many times. The chain has TRBV28 and TRBJ2-5, with TRBD2 matching 12 bases. With 4 bases clipped from V and 5 bases from J, the junction kept 14 bases outside the gene matches. Germline values: CDR1 MDHEN, CDR2 SYDVKM. This CDR3 spans 18 amino acids. The CDR3 sequence is CASSSPKTGLAGQETQYF. In DNA, the CDR3 is TGTGCCAGCAGTTCCCCAAAAACCGGACTAGCGGGGCAGGAGACCCAGTACTTC.

The rearrangement links TRBV11-3 to TRBJ2-3; D ambiguous. Germline V CDR1 and CDR2: SGHNT, YENEEA. This CDR3 contains 15 residues. Trimming stripped 3 bases from V and 5 bases from J, with 15 bases between. The DNA of the CDR3 is TGTGCCAGCAGCTTCGCTAGATGGCTTGAAGATACGCAGTATTTT. This encodes CASSFARWLEDTQYF.